The entry below describes one TCR beta chain. The entry originates in a study of blood T cell repertoires in COVID-19. Study-level background: Acute-phase and convalescent COVID-19 samples originated in the United States, Italy and Spain. Sample material is recorded as cDNA or gDNA derived from T cells, B-cell-depleted T cells, or PBMCs.

Per the original data handling: Amplification from reference gene primers served as the basis for estimated nucleated cell counts. Method: immunoSEQ multiplex PCR; TCRdb's copy keeps in-frame clones and lacks some. D and trimming come from the DNA, and the V and J calls and clone size come from that table. The data show approximately 230,000 clones, roughly 82% seen once. With 6 bases removed from V and 4 bases from J, the gap between germline ends came to 10 bases. The CDR3 extends over 13 amino acids. The sample consisted of peripheral blood. This TCR was recovered from a woman older than 75 with active or convalescent COVID-19. The V and J genes are TRBV12-3 or TRBV12-4 and TRBJ1-5; no clear D gene. The CDR3 bases are TGTGCCAGCAGCTCCCGGGAGAATCAGCCCCAGCATTTT. It encodes CASSSRENQPQHF.